This T cell receptor beta chain appears in the sequencing data of a study of cytomegalovirus exposure and HLA in healthy donors. Findings and caveats of the study: Confirmation was obtained in vitro that a few CMV-associated chains are specific for CMV antigens.

The assay was immunoSEQ multiplex PCR, and TCRdb's table has in-frame clones only and misses some. Of fewer than 200,000 clones listed, roughly nine tenths are singletons. A word on this clone: Its antigen is unidentified.

Sequenced material: PBMCs. This sequence was found in a man younger than 40 in good health and CMV-seropositive.

The CDR3 DNA follows: TGCGCCAGCAGCCAAGATATGACGGTGAAACCCCTCCACTTT. Its protein product is CASSQDMTVKPLHF. V and J are TRBV4-3 and TRBJ1-6; D is uncertain. This CDR3 comprises 14 residues. Deletions cut 0 bases from V and 12 bases from J, with 12 bases between. The germline CDR1 and CDR2 sequences are LGHNA and YSLEER.